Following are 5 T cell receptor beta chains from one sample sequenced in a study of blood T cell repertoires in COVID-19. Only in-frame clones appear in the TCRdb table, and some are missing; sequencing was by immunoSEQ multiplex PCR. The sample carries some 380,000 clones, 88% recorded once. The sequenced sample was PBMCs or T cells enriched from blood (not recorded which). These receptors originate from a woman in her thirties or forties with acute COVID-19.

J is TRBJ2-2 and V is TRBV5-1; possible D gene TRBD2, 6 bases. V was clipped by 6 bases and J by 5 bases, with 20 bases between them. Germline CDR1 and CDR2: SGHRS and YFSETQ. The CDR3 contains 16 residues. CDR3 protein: CASTWGNLALTGELFF. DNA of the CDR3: TGCGCCAGCACCTGGGGAAATCTAGCGTTAACCGGGGAGCTGTTTTTT. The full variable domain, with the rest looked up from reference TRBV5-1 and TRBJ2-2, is KAGVTQTPRYLIKTRGQQVTLSCSPISGHRSVSWYQQTPGQGLQFLFEYFSETQRNKGNFPGRFSGRQFSNSRSEMNVSTLELGDSALYLCASTWGNLALTGELFFGEGSRLTVL.

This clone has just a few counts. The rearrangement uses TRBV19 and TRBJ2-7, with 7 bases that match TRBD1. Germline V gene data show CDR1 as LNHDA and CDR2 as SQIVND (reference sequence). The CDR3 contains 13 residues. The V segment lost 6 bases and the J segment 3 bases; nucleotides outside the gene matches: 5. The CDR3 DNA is TGTGCCAGTAGCCCACAGGGGATCTACGAGCAGTACTTC. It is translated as CASSPQGIYEQYF.

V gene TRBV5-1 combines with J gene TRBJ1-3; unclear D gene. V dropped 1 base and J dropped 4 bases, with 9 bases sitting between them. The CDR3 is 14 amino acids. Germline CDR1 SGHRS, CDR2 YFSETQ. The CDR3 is CASSLNQRGNTIYF. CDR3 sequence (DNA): TGCGCCAGCAGCTTGAACCAACGGGGAAACACCATATATTTT.

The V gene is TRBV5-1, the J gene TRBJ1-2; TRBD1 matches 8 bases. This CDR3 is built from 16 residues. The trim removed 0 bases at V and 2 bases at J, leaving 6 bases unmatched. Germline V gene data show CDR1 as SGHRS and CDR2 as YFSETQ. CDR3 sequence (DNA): TGCGCCAGCAGCTTGGATATTCCAGGGGGCAACTATGGCTACACCTTC. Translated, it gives CASSLDIPGGNYGYTF.

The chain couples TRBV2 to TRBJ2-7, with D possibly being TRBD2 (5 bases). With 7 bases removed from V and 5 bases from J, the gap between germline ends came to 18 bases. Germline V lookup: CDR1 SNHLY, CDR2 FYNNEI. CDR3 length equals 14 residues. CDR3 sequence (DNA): TGTGCCAGCACCGCTATAAGGAGCGGCGACGAGCAGTACTTC. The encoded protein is CASTAIRSGDEQYF.